This T cell receptor beta chain derives from a study of T cells in Graves' hyperthyroidism and ophthalmopathy. Study results and limitations: Among clonotypes expanded in thyroid above 0.001, most were also found in blood.

With respect to this clonotype: Its antigen is not known.

Using RNA transcripts as the source, TCR beta CDR3 regions were amplified. TCR CDR3 underwent first-round RT-PCR with the HTBI primer set. TCRdb reprocessed the multiplex PCR reads with MiXCR, giving one entry per CDR3 protein. The sample records approximately 610,000 distinct CDR3 sequences, around 17% being singletons. The source is a woman under 30 with Graves' hyperthyroidism. Material for sequencing was blood.

CDR3 loop: CASSVGEDRGDEQFF. CDR3 nucleotide sequence: TGTGCCAGCAGTGTTGGCGAGGACAGGGGAGACGAGCAGTTCTTC. The chain couples TRBV6-4 to TRBJ2-1, with 9 bases lining up with TRBD1. V lost 4 bases and J lost 10; bases outside the gene matches: 11. From germline, CDR1 is MRHNA and CDR2 SNTAGT. The CDR3 runs to 15 residues.